A single sample gave rise to the 19 T cell receptor beta chains below, sequenced in a study of blood T cells in healthy people across ages. Next came a second PCR, run for about 7 to 12 cycles, which used a sample-barcoded 5' primer along with a J-beta primer mix. Using its own MiXCR run on the 5' RACE reads, TCRdb lists one record per CDR3 protein. Of about 570,000 distinct CDR3 sequences listed, approximately 25% were seen once; the top ten hold roughly 18%. The sequencing input was blood. The receptor set was obtained from a woman aged 70 to 79 in good health.

V is TRBV20-1 and J is TRBJ1-5, with a tentative D call TRBD1 (5 bases). The germline V gene has CDR1 DFQATT and CDR2 SNEGSKA (reference sequence). V was clipped by 6 bases and J by 4 bases, with 16 bases between them. The CDR3 contains 14 residues. This CDR3 is CSATAGMANQPQHF. CDR3 in DNA: TGCAGTGCAACAGCAGGGATGGCAAATCAGCCCCAGCATTTT.

V usage is TRBV6-2 or TRBV6-3 and J usage is TRBJ2-1; TRBD1 matches at 7 bases. Germline V gives CDR1 MNHEY, CDR2 SVGEGT. The CDR3 has 13 amino acids. With 8 bases clipped from V and 3 bases from J, the junction kept 4 bases outside the gene matches. Here the CDR3 reads CASQDRLYNEQFF. As DNA, the CDR3 is TGTGCCAGCCAGGACAGGCTCTACAATGAGCAGTTCTTC.

This chain joins TRBV12-3 or TRBV12-4 and TRBJ2-7, with TRBD1 identical over 9 bases. V shed 6 bases, J shed 7 bases, and the junction held 7 bases outside the gene matches. This CDR3 is 13 amino acids long. The CDR3 coding sequence is TGTGCCAGCAGCCTTGGACAGGGGTTTGAGCAGTACTTC. Residues: CASSLGQGFEQYF.

A few counts support this clonotype. The V call is TRBV20-1, the J call TRBJ2-7, with 11 bases aligning to TRBD2. CDR1 and CDR2 from the germline V gene are DFQATT and SNEGSKA (reference sequence). The V and J ends lost 6 bases and 5 bases, in that order; junction bases with no gene match: 12. The CDR3 length is 15 residues. CDR3 bases: TGCAGTGCAAATAGACTAGCGGGGCTGGCCGACGAGCAGTACTTC. Translated, it gives CSANRLAGLADEQYF.

The CDR3 region is CASSLQPRETQYF. CDR3 nucleotides: TGTGCCAGCAGTTTACAACCTCGAGAGACCCAGTACTTC. The gene calls are TRBV12-3 or TRBV12-4 and TRBJ2-5; D not resolved. The ends were cut back, 2 bases at V and 4 bases at J, with 8 bases in the middle. The CDR3 sequence is 13 residues long.

This clonotype was seen only a few times. The J gene is TRBJ2-5, the V gene TRBV6-2 or TRBV6-3; perhaps TRBD2 as D (6 bases). The DNA end is more similar to TRBJ2-7, so the J call may be wrong. Germline CDR1 reads MNHEY; CDR2 reads SVGEGT. The CDR3 runs to 14 residues. The CDR3 region is CASSSIRGTYEQYF. CDR3 bases: TGTGCCAGCAGTTCGATTCGCGGGACCTACGAGCAGTACTTC.

The V and J genes are TRBV20-1 and TRBJ1-2; no firm D call. Trimming removed 4 bases at V and 4 bases at J, with 19 bases between. Germline CDR1 is DFQATT and CDR2 is SNEGSKA (reference sequence). The CDR3 consists of 15 residues. CDR3 sequence reads: CSATRHPTTGYGYTF. The DNA for the CDR3 is TGCAGTGCTACAAGACACCCGACAACCGGCTATGGCTACACCTTC.

J is TRBJ2-1 and V is TRBV4-3; 7 nucleotides align to TRBD1. In germline, CDR1 is LGHNA, CDR2 YSLEER. The CDR3 is 17 residues long. Trimming removed 4 bases from V and 6 bases from J; junction bases left unmatched: 15. The CDR3 region has the DNA TGCGCCAGCAGCCCCGTAGGGGGCCCGGTGGGAACCAATGAGCAGTTCTTC. Protein product: CASSPVGGPVGTNEQFF.

The chain is built from TRBV9 and TRBJ1-3; unclear D gene. Trimming left V 0 bases short and J 3 bases short, with 4 bases between. The CDR3 has 13 amino acids. Germline assignment: CDR1 SGDLS and CDR2 YYNGEE. The CDR3 is CASSVEGGNTIYF. CDR3 nucleotide sequence: TGTGCCAGCAGCGTAGAAGGTGGAAACACCATATATTTT.

This chain links TRBV2 with TRBJ2-3; D is unresolved. Trimming removed 7 bases at V and 0 bases at J, with 11 bases between. This CDR3 comprises 14 residues. Germline CDR1 reads SNHLY; CDR2 reads FYNNEI. CDR3 residues: CASIRTASTDTQYF. CDR3 DNA sequence: TGTGCCAGCATTCGGACCGCCAGCACAGATACGCAGTATTTT.

This clonotype has a count of ten or more. V gene TRBV11-2 combines with J gene TRBJ1-2, with D hard to call. Germline V gene sequence: CDR1 SGHAT, CDR2 FQNNGV. CDR3 size: 14 residues. Trimming stripped 0 bases from V and 2 bases from J, with 7 bases between. CDR3 DNA sequence: TGTGCCAGCAGCTTAGATCACCAGAACTATGGCTACACCTTC. It encodes CASSLDHQNYGYTF.

The chain recombines TRBV11-3 with TRBJ2-1, with D possibly TRBD2 on 5 matching bases. The CDR3 loop spans 19 amino acids. Germline V lookup: CDR1 SGHNT, CDR2 YENEEA. Trimming removed 2 bases at V and 4 bases at J, with 24 bases between. CDR3 protein: CASSLRSSWAGMGYNEQFF. CDR3 DNA sequence: TGTGCCAGCAGCTTACGATCGAGCTGGGCCGGGATGGGTTACAATGAGCAGTTCTTC.

V and J are TRBV3-1 and TRBJ1-2; 10 nucleotides match TRBD1. J gave up 7 bases and V 2 bases, and 4 bases lay outside the gene matches. From germline, CDR1 is LGHDT and CDR2 YNNKEL (reference sequence). The CDR3 has 14 residues. The CDR3 sequence: CASSQSRDRGGYTF. The CDR3 DNA is TGTGCCAGCAGCCAATCCCGGGACAGGGGTGGCTACACCTTC.

This clonotype was seen a handful of times. The chain links TRBV7-8 to TRBJ2-1; no firm D call. CDR1 is SGHVS and CDR2 is FQNEAQ in the germline V gene. V was cut by 2 bases and J by 5 bases, with 19 bases left in between. CDR3 length equals 17 residues. The CDR3 loop reads CASSLFAVTRSHNEQFF. In nucleotides, the CDR3 is TGTGCCAGCAGCTTATTCGCGGTAACCCGCAGCCACAATGAGCAGTTCTTC.

This clonotype was seen repeatedly, ten times or more. V and J are TRBV13 and TRBJ1-1, with D possibly matching TRBD1 (5 bases). Germline loops: CDR1 PRHDT, CDR2 FYEKMQ (reference sequence). The CDR3 extends over 14 amino acids. Deletions cut 0 bases from V and 11 bases from J, with 16 bases between. CDR3 coding DNA: TGTGCCAGCAGCTTAGGTCGGTTGGGGGAATTGGCTTTCTTT. Protein product: CASSLGRLGELAFF.

The chain couples TRBV29-1 to TRBJ1-2, with D uncertain. Trimming took off 6 bases at V and 9 bases at J, with 20 bases between the two ends. Per the germline V gene, CDR1 is SQVTM and CDR2 is ANQGSEA. The CDR3 loop spans 13 amino acids. The DNA of the CDR3 is TGCAGCGTCCAAAAGACGGCGGATGAAAGCTACACCTTC. Protein: CSVQKTADESYTF.

The genes are TRBV7-2 and TRBJ2-1; no clear D gene. CDR3 length: 14 residues. The germline V gene encodes CDR1 SGHTA and CDR2 FQGNSA. Trimming shortened V by 2 bases and J by 0 bases, and 5 bases separated the two germline ends. CDR3 in DNA: TGTGCCAGCAGCTTAAGCGCCTCCTACAATGAGCAGTTCTTC. Amino acids: CASSLSASYNEQFF.

Note on this clonotype: With a much larger clone just one base away, this may be a read error. This chain links TRBV6-1 with TRBJ1-6; D is uncertain. Deletions cut 6 bases from V and 7 bases from J, with 10 bases between. Germline V gene sequence: CDR1 MNHNS, CDR2 SASEGT. The CDR3 is made up of 13 amino acids. CDR3 DNA sequence: TGTGCCAGCAGGATGAACGGGAATTCACCCCTCCACTTT. Its translation: CASRMNGNSPLHF.

This clonotype was counted only a few times. The junction departs from germline at one end; a sequencing error may be responsible. This sequence joins TRBV2 and TRBJ2-5; D might be TRBD2 (5 bases). From germline, CDR1 is SNHLY and CDR2 FYNNEI. The CDR3 consists of 11 residues. The CDR3 protein is CASSGDGPGDF. The CDR3 nucleotides are TGTGCCAGCAGTGGAGATGGCCCCGGGGACTTC.